This T cell receptor (beta chain) was sequenced in a study of blood T cell repertoires in COVID-19 (TCRdb year 2020). Regarding the study in general: The collaborator samples originated in the United States, Italy and Spain and spanned the acute and convalescent phases of COVID-19. The prospective study material was composed of cDNA or gDNA derived from T cells, B-cell-depleted T cells, or PBMCs. The dataset comprised deeply sampled blood TCRbeta repertoires from subjects exposed to, actively infected with, or recovered from COVID-19. The repertoires were released in a freely available public database intended as a resource for research on the immune response to SARS-CoV-2. The samples were drawn from two sources: the first 160 participants of the ongoing ImmuneRACE study, and 1,200 or so subjects contributed by 6 global collaborators. A de-identified subject ID, COVID-19 status, age in years and sex were almost always included in the sample metadata. Where HLA class I and class II types were available, the types were taken from metadata supplied by the sample provider, not from assay-based typing. General study outcomes and caveats: The quantity of clinical and demographic metadata differed by source and by participant and was supplied without curation.

In the case of this clone: No cognate antigen has been identified for it. Base qualities are missing; no much larger clone stands one base away.

Another Seattle source contributed samples from volunteer blood donors who had recovered from COVID-19. Whole blood was collected in K2EDTA tubes by collaborating institutions according to the institutions' own protocols. For TCRbeta analysis, collaborator samples were shipped as frozen whole blood, as isolated PBMCs, or as DNA extracted from either sample type. Clipping removes 3 bases from V and 2 bases from J, with 12 as the unmatched junction base count. The germline V gene (reference sequence) specifies DFQATT as CDR1 and SNEGSKA as CDR2. The CDR3, from cysteine to phenylalanine, totals 16 residues. The read is trimmed to its CDR3 DNA, 48 bases read in frame from base 1. TCRbeta CDR3 regions were amplified from genomic DNA by means of the immunoSEQ Assay, a bias-controlled multiplex PCR. Turning to the authors' computational methods: The number of nucleated cells in each sample was estimated by amplification of reference gene primers within the assay. To quantify the absolute abundance of each unique TCRbeta CDR3 rearrangement, sequence reads were collapsed and filtered. Productive Simpson clonality was computed per sample as the square root of Simpson's diversity index over productive rearrangements. The table was pulled from immuneACCESS by TCRdb, which kept in-frame rearrangements only. Such tables lose some clones; where checked, under half of the loss comes from unresolved V genes, and the rest has no known cause. That table furnishes V, J and clone size, whereas the DNA furnished D and trimming. For this sample there are 310,000 or so clones; 80% to 90% appear just once. The ten largest clonotypes hold about 6.8% of the sample.

The source is a man aged 18 to 30 who had recovered from COVID-19. The sequence joins TRBV20-1 to TRBJ1-2, with 7 central nucleotides matching TRBD1. Sequencing was performed on peripheral blood. The CDR3 region reads CSASSLPGQTNYGYTF. The DNA sequence reads TGCAGTGCTAGTTCCCTTCCGGGACAGACAAACTATGGCTACACCTTC.